Listed below are T cell receptor beta chains from one sample, sequenced in a study of blood T cell repertoires in COVID-19. Data came from immunoSEQ multiplex PCR; TCRdb stores just in-frame clones and leaves some out. This table has 75,000 to 100,000 clones, about 89% appearing once. The source material was peripheral blood. The receptors originated from a human donor with acute or convalescent COVID-19. The donor label of this sample is uncertain. CDR3s include the opening cysteine and the closing phenylalanine or tryptophan. D genes are given only for firm matches. Clone size, where shown, is once, few, many, or a class for clones that have expanded.

j_call v_call clone_size d_call cdr3_length cdr3_aa cdr3_nt
TRBJ1-2 TRBV5-1 NA NA 15 CASSSLQGINYGYTF TGCGCCAGCAGCTCGCTACAGGGTATCAACTATGGCTACACCTTC
TRBJ2-7 TRBV28 few TRBD1 13 CASTGGTLNEQYF TGTGCCAGCACAGGGGGAACTCTAAACGAGCAGTACTTC
TRBJ2-2 TRBV9 NA TRBD2 16 CASSVASGGASGELFF TGTGCCAGCAGCGTCGCTAGCGGGGGGGCTTCCGGGGAGCTGTTTTTT
TRBJ2-7 TRBV19 NA NA 13 CASSIRVSYEQYF TGTGCCAGTAGTATTCGGGTCTCCTACGAGCAGTACTTC
TRBJ2-1 TRBV18 NA NA 15 CASSPLQGGHNEQFF TGTGCCAGCTCACCCCTTCAGGGAGGTCACAATGAGCAGTTCTTC
TRBJ2-1 TRBV5-1 NA NA 14 CASSVTQVLNEQFF TGCGCCAGCAGCGTGACACAGGTTCTCAATGAGCAGTTCTTC
TRBJ1-4 TRBV9 NA NA 15 CASSVGNSPNEKLFF TGTGCCAGCAGCGTAGGGAACAGCCCTAATGAAAAACTGTTTTTT
TRBJ2-5 TRBV18 NA TRBD2 17 CASSPNQAGGPRETQYF TGTGCCAGCTCACCCAACCAAGCGGGGGGGCCGAGGGAGACCCAGTACTTC
TRBJ1-2 TRBV14 NA TRBD1 14 CASSAFLTGGGYTF TGTGCCAGCAGCGCTTTCTTGACAGGGGGCGGCTACACCTTC
TRBJ1-6 TRBV7-2 few TRBD1 15 CASSLAGQGGSPLHF TGTGCCAGCAGCTTAGCAGGACAGGGAGGTTCACCCCTCCACTTT
TRBJ2-2 TRBV7-9 NA NA 14 CASSLAGGTGELFF TGTGCCAGCAGCTTAGCGGGGGGCACCGGGGAGCTGTTTTTT
TRBJ1-3 TRBV6-5 NA NA 14 CASRSQDSGNTIYF TGTGCCAGCAGATCCCAGGACTCTGGAAACACCATATATTTT
TRBJ2-7 TRBV18 NA TRBD1 14 CASSPGTGLYEQYF TGTGCCAGCTCACCAGGGACAGGGCTCTACGAGCAGTACTTC
TRBJ1-1 TRBV6-4 NA TRBD1 15 CASSDHRGHETEAFF TGTGCCAGCAGTGACCACAGGGGGCATGAGACTGAAGCTTTCTTT
TRBJ2-1 TRBV7-3 few TRBD2 13 CASSPRTSGEQFF TGTGCCAGCAGCCCCCGGACTAGTGGTGAGCAGTTCTTC
TRBJ1-2 TRBV5-1 NA TRBD1 17 CASSSNPGTGVNYGYTF TGCGCCAGCAGCTCCAACCCCGGGACAGGGGTCAACTATGGCTACACCTTC
TRBJ1-1 TRBV2 NA NA 14 CASSEQGGNTEAFF TGTGCCAGCAGTGAACAGGGCGGGAACACTGAAGCTTTCTTT
TRBJ1-2 TRBV6-5 NA TRBD1 15 CASTGGQGFDYGYTF TGTGCCAGCACCGGAGGACAGGGCTTCGACTATGGCTACACCTTC
TRBJ1-2 TRBV12-3/TRBV12-4 NA TRBD1 13 CASSFGTAAGYTF TGTGCCAGCAGTTTCGGGACAGCGGCTGGCTACACCTTC
TRBJ1-1 TRBV6-5 NA NA 13 CATTPGVGTEAFF TGTGCCACCACCCCGGGGGTTGGCACTGAAGCTTTCTTT
TRBJ1-1 TRBV6-5 once NA 12 CASNGGRTEAFF TGTGCCAGCAACGGAGGACGCACTGAAGCTTTCTTT
TRBJ2-1 TRBV3-1/TRBV3-2 NA NA 14 CASSHGAGTYEQFF TGTGCCAGCAGCCACGGGGCCGGGACTTATGAGCAGTTCTTC
TRBJ2-5 TRBV3-1/TRBV3-2 NA TRBD2 14 CASSQNLAGGPQYF TGTGCCAGCAGCCAAAACCTAGCGGGGGGGCCCCAGTACTTC
TRBJ2-1 TRBV9 NA NA 14 CASRGANSYNEQFF TGTGCCAGCAGGGGGGCCAATTCCTACAATGAGCAGTTCTTC
TRBJ2-7 TRBV19 NA TRBD1 17 CASSPRVVGTGAYEQYF TGTGCCAGTAGTCCTCGCGTCGTGGGGACAGGGGCCTACGAGCAGTACTTC
TRBJ2-5 TRBV27 NA NA 15 CASSSPLRGQETQYF TGTGCCAGCAGTTCCCCCCTACGGGGGCAAGAGACCCAGTACTTC
TRBJ2-7 TRBV3-1/TRBV3-2 NA TRBD1 13 CASSQSQGWKQYF TGTGCCAGCAGCCAATCACAGGGGTGGAAGCAGTACTTC
TRBJ2-3 TRBV28 NA NA 15 CASTPSHGHPDTQYF TGTGCCAGCACCCCCTCACATGGGCACCCCGATACGCAGTATTTT
TRBJ2-7 TRBV4-1 few TRBD2 15 CASSPGLAGTYEQYF TGCGCCAGCAGCCCGGGACTAGCGGGGACCTACGAGCAGTACTTC
TRBJ2-1 TRBV18 NA TRBD1 15 CASSAPGTVYNEQFF TGTGCCAGCTCGGCCCCCGGGACAGTATACAATGAGCAGTTCTTC
TRBJ2-3 TRBV30 NA NA 16 CAWSATPLVFADTQYF TGTGCCTGGAGTGCTACTCCCCTAGTGTTCGCAGATACGCAGTATTTT
TRBJ1-2 TRBV10-3 NA TRBD1 14 CAIRNTGGTRGYTF TGTGCCATCAGAAACACAGGGGGCACACGAGGCTACACCTTC
TRBJ2-7 TRBV6-4 NA NA 14 CASTTGQSSYEQYF TGTGCCAGCACCACGGGACAAAGCTCCTACGAGCAGTACTTC
TRBJ1-6 TRBV18 once NA 15 CASSPQTANNSPLHF TGTGCCAGCTCACCACAAACAGCCAATAATTCACCCCTCCACTTT
TRBJ2-5 TRBV24-1 NA NA 14 CATSDPLLLETQYF TGTGCCACCAGTGACCCACTACTTCTCGAGACCCAGTACTTC
TRBJ1-4 TRBV9 NA NA 15 CASSVGDWGHEKLFF TGTGCCAGCAGCGTAGGTGATTGGGGGCATGAAAAACTGTTTTTT
TRBJ2-3 TRBV5-8 NA NA 16 CASSLGTQTSTDTQYF TGTGCCAGCAGCTTGGGGACTCAAACTAGCACAGATACGCAGTATTTT
TRBJ1-2 TRBV2 few NA 13 CASSEMRDYGYTF TGTGCCAGCAGTGAAATGCGGGACTATGGCTACACCTTC
TRBJ1-5 TRBV11-2 NA NA 15 CASSPQAGSNQPQHF TGTGCCAGCAGCCCTCAGGCGGGGAGCAATCAGCCCCAGCATTTT
TRBJ2-3 TRBV28 NA TRBD2 15 CASSLRGGRADTQYF TGTGCCAGCAGTCTGCGGGGGGGCCGCGCAGATACGCAGTATTTT
TRBJ2-7 TRBV12-3/TRBV12-4 NA TRBD1 12 CASSFRGTGEYF TGTGCCAGCAGTTTTAGGGGGACAGGAGAGTACTTC
TRBJ2-1 TRBV4-2 NA TRBD1 15 CASSPDRGQVNEQFF TGTGCCAGCAGCCCGGACAGGGGGCAGGTCAATGAGCAGTTCTTC
TRBJ2-5 TRBV11-3 NA TRBD1 13 CASSRTGPETQYF TGTGCCAGCAGCCGGACAGGGCCAGAGACCCAGTACTTC
TRBJ1-6 TRBV7-9 NA NA 15 CASSLNSARASPLHF TGTGCCAGCAGCTTAAATAGTGCGCGGGCTTCACCCCTCCACTTT
TRBJ2-3 TRBV13 NA NA 16 CASSLGAGTSTDTQYF TGTGCCAGCAGCTTAGGCGCGGGGACCAGCACAGATACGCAGTATTTT
TRBJ2-1 TRBV15 once TRBD2 18 CATSRDRLAGGTYNEQFF TGTGCCACCAGCAGAGACCGACTAGCGGGGGGGACCTACAATGAGCAGTTCTTC
TRBJ2-1 TRBV11-3 few TRBD2 16 CASSLLAGGYSGEQFF TGTGCCAGCAGCCTACTAGCGGGGGGTTACTCGGGTGAGCAGTTCTTC
TRBJ2-5 TRBV28 NA TRBD2 15 CASSFRIAGEETQYF TGTGCCAGCAGTTTTAGAATAGCGGGGGAGGAGACCCAGTACTTC